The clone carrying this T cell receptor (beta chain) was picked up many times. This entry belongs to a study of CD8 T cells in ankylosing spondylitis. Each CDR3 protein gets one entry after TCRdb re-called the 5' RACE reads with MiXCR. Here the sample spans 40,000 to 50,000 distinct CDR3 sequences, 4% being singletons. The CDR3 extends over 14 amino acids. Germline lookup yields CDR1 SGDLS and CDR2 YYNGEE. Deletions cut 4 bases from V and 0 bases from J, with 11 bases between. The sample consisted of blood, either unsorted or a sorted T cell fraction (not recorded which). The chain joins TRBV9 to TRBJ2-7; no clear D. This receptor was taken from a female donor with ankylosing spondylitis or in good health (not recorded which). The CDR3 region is CASSRTDGSYEQYF. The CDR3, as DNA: TGTGCCAGCAGCCGGACGGACGGCTCCTACGAGCAGTACTTC.